This TCR beta chain was captured in a study of vaccination effects on CD4 cells after COVID-19. Looking at the study overall: Two doses of either BNT162b2 or mRNA-1273 were given to each participant. Samples were given by two convalescent patients 16 days and one week before vaccination.

Sequencing in the ViraFEST assay came after antigen-specific CD4+ T cells had been expanded with viral peptide pools, which were used to stimulate PBMC. A 10-day culture period preceded the isolation of CD4+ T cells. The infection with SARS-CoV-2 (confirmed by PCR) occurred in this person between March and December 2020. Wells containing a few million PBMC each were cultured with around 10 IU/ml IL-2 and approximately 10 ug/ml peptides. Study findings and constraints: A shortage of convalescent patients and an absence of early post-infection timepoints characterized the study.

A word on this clone: Its antigen remains unknown.

V was pared by 6 bases and J by 13 bases, with 21 bases between. CDR1 ENHRY and CDR2 SYGVKD come from the germline V gene. This CDR3 is built from 13 residues. Here immunoSEQ multiplex PCR was the method, and the copy in TCRdb shows in-frame clones only, minus some. The sample lists approximately 40,000 clones, about two thirds occurring once. Sequencing used CD4+ T cells from PBMCs cultured with a peptide pool, obtained before COVID-19 vaccination. The genes are TRBV10-3 and TRBJ1-2; D gene ambiguous. The receptor comes from a human donor who had a prior SARS-CoV-2 infection. CDR3 DNA: TGTGCCATCAGCTCTGGCTGGGGTCAGTCCTGCACCTTC. It specifies CAISSGWGQSCTF.